These 14 T cell receptor beta chains share one sample of origin, sequenced in a study of T cell repertoires in cytomegalovirus infection. MiXCR, run by TCRdb on the reads, gives a single entry per CDR3 protein. The table lists about 310,000 distinct CDR3 sequences, roughly 9.3% of them singletons. Specimen: PBMCs. All receptors derive from a human donor in good health (CMV status not recorded). Some clones in this sample may be carry-over from other donors' samples.

The rearrangement uses TRBV14 and TRBJ1-1, with 8 positions matching TRBD1. Trimming took 4 bases from V and 9 from J; bases not matched to a gene: 1. This CDR3 region has 11 residues. Germline assignment: CDR1 SGHDN and CDR2 FVKESK. The DNA for the CDR3 is TGTGCCAGCAGCCCAGGGGGCCAAGCTTTCTTT. It translates to CASSPGGQAFF.

This clonotype showed up many times. CDR3 protein: CASSPQGNGAYEQYF. CDR3 in DNA: TGTGCCAGCAGCCCACAGGGAAATGGGGCCTACGAGCAGTACTTC. The chain recombines TRBV7-2 with TRBJ2-7; D might be TRBD1 (6 bases). Trimming took off 5 bases at V and 2 bases at J, with 16 bases between the two ends. Germline V lookup: CDR1 SGHTA, CDR2 FQGNSA. The CDR3 is made up of 15 amino acids.

The table lists this clonotype with many counts. The gene calls are TRBV6-1 and TRBJ2-3; D perhaps matches TRBD2 (6 bases). V gave up 5 bases and J gave up 5 bases, with 8 bases separating them. The germline V gene has CDR1 MNHNS and CDR2 SASEGT. This CDR3 comprises 12 residues. The CDR3 sequence: CASSSGVDTQYF. Here the CDR3 DNA reads TGTGCCAGCAGTTCGGGGGTAGATACGCAGTATTTT.

As to this clonotype: This may be a read error: a much more frequent sequence differs by one nucleotide. This rearrangement joins TRBV14 to TRBJ1-1; D unclear. Trimming took 0 bases from V and 1 from J, leaving 6 bases between them. In germline, CDR1 is SGHDN, CDR2 FVKESK. The CDR3 totals 14 residues. CDR3 protein: CASSQDSRNTEAFF. In DNA form, the CDR3 reads TGTGCCAGCAGCCAAGACAGTAGGAACACTGAAGCTTTCTTT.

This clonotype was recorded many times. V usage is TRBV10-3 and J usage is TRBJ1-1; TRBD1 is a possible D gene (5 bases). This CDR3 region has 12 residues. The V gene lost 6 bases and the J gene lost 3 bases, with 8 bases spanning the gap. The germline gives CDR1 ENHRY, CDR2 SYGVKD. The CDR3 loop is CAIRGDDTEAFF. The CDR3 nucleotides are TGTGCCATCAGGGGGGATGACACTGAAGCTTTCTTT.

The chain uses TRBV27 and TRBJ1-2; D gene uncertain. Germline CDR1 is MNHEY and CDR2 is SMNVEV (reference sequence). CDR3 length equals 14 residues. Trimming removed 2 bases at V and 0 bases at J, with 7 bases between. CDR3 bases: TGTGCCAGCAGTTTACGAGGCACTAACTATGGCTACACCTTC. Protein sequence: CASSLRGTNYGYTF.

The gene calls are TRBV6-5 and TRBJ1-5; D possibly corresponds to TRBD1 (6 bases). CDR1 is MNHEY, CDR2 SVGAGI, per germline. The V end was cut by 4 bases, the J end by 6 bases, with 13 bases between. The CDR3 contains 14 residues. CDR3 sequence: CASSFFRGGQPQHF. CDR3 nucleotides: TGTGCCAGCAGTTTTTTCAGGGGCGGTCAGCCCCAGCATTTT.

The chain joins TRBV3-1 to TRBJ1-5; D might be TRBD1 (6 bases). The CDR3 extends over 15 amino acids. Trimming removed 4 bases at V and 4 bases at J, with 14 bases between. Germline CDR1 is LGHDT and CDR2 is YNNKEL (reference sequence). The CDR3 DNA follows: TGTGCCAGCAGCCTCACAGGGCAGATTAATCAGCCCCAGCATTTT. Protein product: CASSLTGQINQPQHF.

Written as DNA, the CDR3 is TGTGCCAGCAGCTTTGACGGTGCCCGCTTACGAGAGCAGTACGTC. Its protein product is CASSFDGARLREQYV. This chain connects TRBV7-9 to TRBJ2-7; no firm D call. The CDR3 consists of 15 residues. CDR1 SEHNR and CDR2 FQNEAQ come from the germline V gene (reference sequence). The V gene lost 3 bases and the J gene lost 7 bases, with 19 bases spanning the gap.

This clonotype was seen repeatedly, ten times or more. The V call is TRBV28, the J call TRBJ2-6, with a possible D match to TRBD1 (6 bases). Trimming left V 5 bases short and J 2 bases short, with 10 bases between. Looked up from germline, CDR1 is MDHEN and CDR2 is SYDVKM. This CDR3 region has 15 residues. The DNA of the CDR3 is TGTGCCAGCAGTAGAGAGGGGGCTGGGGCCAACGTCCTGACTTTC. It yields the protein CASSREGAGANVLTF. The entire variable domain, with the rest obtained from reference TRBV28 and TRBJ2-6, is as follows: DVKVTQSSRYLVKRTGEKVFLECVQDMDHENMFWYRQDPGLGLRLIYFSYDVKMKEKGDIPEGYSVSREKKERFSLILESASTNQTSMYLCASSREGAGANVLTFGAGSRLTVL.

This clonotype was seen at least ten times. The rearrangement uses TRBV28 and TRBJ2-2; the match to TRBD1 covers 8 bases. V gave up 5 bases and J gave up 5 bases; unmatched junction bases: 7. Germline-derived CDR1 and CDR2 are MDHEN and SYDVKM. The CDR3 runs to 15 residues. CDR3 in DNA: TGTGCCAGCAGTACCGGGACAGGACAGACCGGGGAGCTGTTTTTT. The encoded protein is CASSTGTGQTGELFF.

This clonotype was recorded many times. The V call is TRBV6-1, the J call TRBJ2-1; D possibly corresponds to TRBD1 (6 bases). From germline, CDR1 is MNHNS and CDR2 SASEGT. V lost 5 bases, J lost 5 bases, and 13 bases lay in between. The length of the CDR3 is 14 residues. CDR3 DNA sequence: TGTGCCAGCAGTTATGACAGGCTGAACAATGAGCAGTTCTTC. Amino acid sequence: CASSYDRLNNEQFF.

This clonotype was detected a few times. This chain uses TRBV28 with TRBJ1-1; D is uncertain. Per germline, CDR1 MDHEN and CDR2 SYDVKM. V lost 7 bases, J lost 4 bases, and 16 bases lay in between. This CDR3 is 14 amino acids long. This CDR3 is CASTSETFVTEAFF. CDR3 bases: TGTGCCAGCACCTCGGAGACGTTCGTCACTGAAGCTTTCTTT.

In this sample, this clonotype turned up many times. V is TRBV20-1 and J is TRBJ2-1; 8 nucleotides align to TRBD2. With 1 base clipped from V and 3 bases from J, the junction kept 5 bases outside the gene matches. This CDR3 is 15 amino acids long. CDR1 is DFQATT, CDR2 SNEGSKA, per germline (reference sequence). The CDR3 region is CSARGAGAFYNEQFF. DNA of the CDR3: TGCAGTGCTAGAGGAGCGGGGGCCTTCTACAATGAGCAGTTCTTC.